This TCR beta chain comes out of a study of cytomegalovirus exposure and HLA in healthy donors. Study-wide results and caveats: In an earlier analysis, productive rearrangement rates for most beta V segments clustered near 87% or 30%.

Use of 60 Vbeta and 13 Jbeta primers characterized the PCR. The assay was immunoSEQ multiplex PCR, and TCRdb's table has in-frame clones only and misses some. The sample includes tens of thousands of clones. The CDR3 has 12 residues. V gave up 3 bases and J gave up 6 bases, with 8 bases separating them. The V gene's germline CDR1 is SGHKS and CDR2 YYEKEE (reference sequence). Remarks on this clone: Its antigen is undetermined.

The specimen was PBMCs. The chain joins TRBV5-5 to TRBJ2-3; D perhaps matches TRBD1 (5 bases). The sequence was obtained from a woman in her sixties or seventies in good health and CMV-seropositive. DNA for the CDR3: TGTGCCAGCAGCTGGGGCAGCGATACGCAGTATTTT. Amino acid sequence: CASSWGSDTQYF.